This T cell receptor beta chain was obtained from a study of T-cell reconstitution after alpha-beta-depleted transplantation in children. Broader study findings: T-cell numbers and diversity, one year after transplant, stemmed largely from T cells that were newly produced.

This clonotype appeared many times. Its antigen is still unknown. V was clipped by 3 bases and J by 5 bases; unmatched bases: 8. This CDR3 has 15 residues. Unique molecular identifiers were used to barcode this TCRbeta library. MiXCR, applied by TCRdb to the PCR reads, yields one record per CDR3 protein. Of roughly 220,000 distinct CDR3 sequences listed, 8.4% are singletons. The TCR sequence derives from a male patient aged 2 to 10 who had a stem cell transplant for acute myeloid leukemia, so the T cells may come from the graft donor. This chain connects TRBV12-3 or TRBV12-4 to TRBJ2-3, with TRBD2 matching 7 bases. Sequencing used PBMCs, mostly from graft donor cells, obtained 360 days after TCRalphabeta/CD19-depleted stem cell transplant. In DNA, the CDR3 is TGTGCCAGCAGTTTTGTGGGAGGGCGGATAGATACGCAGTATTTT. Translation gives CASSFVGGRIDTQYF.